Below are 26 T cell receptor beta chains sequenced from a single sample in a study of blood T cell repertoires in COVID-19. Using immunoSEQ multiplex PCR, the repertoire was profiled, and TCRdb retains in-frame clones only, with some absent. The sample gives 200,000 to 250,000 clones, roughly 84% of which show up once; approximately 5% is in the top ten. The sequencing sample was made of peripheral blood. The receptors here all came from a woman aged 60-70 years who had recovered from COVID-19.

This chain's CDR3 is CASRAGTGGVETQYF. The CDR3 DNA is TGTGCCAGCAGGGCCGGGACAGGGGGCGTAGAGACCCAGTACTTC. The chain has TRBV5-4 and TRBJ2-5; 12 bases match TRBD1. CDR1 and CDR2 (germline): SGHNT, YYREEE (reference sequence). V was clipped by 5 bases and J by 4 bases; unmatched bases: 6. This CDR3 region has 15 residues.

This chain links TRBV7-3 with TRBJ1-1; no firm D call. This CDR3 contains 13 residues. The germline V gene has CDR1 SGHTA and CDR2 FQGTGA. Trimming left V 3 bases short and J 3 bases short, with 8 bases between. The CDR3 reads CASSFSQDTEAFF. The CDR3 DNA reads TGTGCCAGCAGCTTTTCTCAGGACACTGAAGCTTTCTTT. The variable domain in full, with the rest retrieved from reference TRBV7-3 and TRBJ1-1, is GAGVSQTPSNKVTEKGKYVELRCDPISGHTALYWYRQSLGQGPEFLIYFQGTGAADDSGLPNDRFFAVRPEGSVSTLKIQRTERGDSAVYLCASSFSQDTEAFFGQGTRLTVV.

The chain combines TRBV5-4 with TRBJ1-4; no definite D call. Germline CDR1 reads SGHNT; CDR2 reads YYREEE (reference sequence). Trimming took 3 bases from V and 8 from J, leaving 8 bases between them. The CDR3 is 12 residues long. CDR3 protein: CASSSNSEKLFF. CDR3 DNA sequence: TGTGCCAGCAGCTCAAATAGCGAAAAACTGTTTTTT.

The CDR3 nucleotides are TGTGCCAGCAGTTTATTTGGGACAGGGGCCTGGCGGTCCTACGAGCAGTACTTC. It is translated as CASSLFGTGAWRSYEQYF. The chain recombines TRBV27 with TRBJ2-7; TRBD1 matches at 10 bases. This CDR3 spans 18 amino acids. J gave up 1 base and V 1 base, and 10 bases lay outside the gene matches. The germline CDR1 and CDR2 sequences are MNHEY and SMNVEV (reference sequence).

CDR3 sequence reads: CASSRYRATDTQYF. The CDR3, as DNA: TGCGCCAGCAGCCGGTACAGGGCTACAGATACGCAGTATTTT. The rearrangement links TRBV4-3 to TRBJ2-3; tentatively, D is TRBD1 (6 bases). CDR1 LGHNA and CDR2 YSLEER come from the germline V gene. The V end was cut by 4 bases, the J end by 3 bases, with 11 bases between. This CDR3 region has 14 residues.

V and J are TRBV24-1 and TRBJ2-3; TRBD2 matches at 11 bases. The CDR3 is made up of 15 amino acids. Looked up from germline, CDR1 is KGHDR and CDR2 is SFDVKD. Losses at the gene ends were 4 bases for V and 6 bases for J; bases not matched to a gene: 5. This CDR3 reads CATSDPRTSGDTQYF. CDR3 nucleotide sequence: TGTGCCACCAGTGACCCGAGGACTAGCGGGGATACGCAGTATTTT.

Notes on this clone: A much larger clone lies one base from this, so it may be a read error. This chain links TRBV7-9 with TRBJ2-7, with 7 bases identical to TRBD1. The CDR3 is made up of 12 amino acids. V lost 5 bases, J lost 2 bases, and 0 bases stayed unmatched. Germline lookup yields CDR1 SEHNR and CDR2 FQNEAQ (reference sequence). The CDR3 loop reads CASSQGAYEQYF. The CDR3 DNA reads TGTGCCAGCAGCCAGGGGGCCTACGAGCAGTACTTC.

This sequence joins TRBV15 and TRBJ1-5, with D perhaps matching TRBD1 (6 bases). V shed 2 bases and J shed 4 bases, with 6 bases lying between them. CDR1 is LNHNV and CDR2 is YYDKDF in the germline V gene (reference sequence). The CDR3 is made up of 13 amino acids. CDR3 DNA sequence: TGTGCCACCAGCAGACAGGGGAATCAGCCCCAGCATTTT. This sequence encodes CATSRQGNQPQHF. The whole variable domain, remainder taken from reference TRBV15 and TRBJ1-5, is DAMVIQNPRYQVTQFGKPVTLSCSQTLNHNVMYWYQQKSSQAPKLLFHYYDKDFNNEADTPDNFQSRRPNTSFCFLDIRSPGLGDTAMYLCATSRQGNQPQHFGDGTRLSIL.

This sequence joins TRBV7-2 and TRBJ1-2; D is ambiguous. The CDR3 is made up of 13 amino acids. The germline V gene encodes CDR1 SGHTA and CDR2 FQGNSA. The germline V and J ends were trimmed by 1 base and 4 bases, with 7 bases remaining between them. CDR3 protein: CASSLGHGYGYTF. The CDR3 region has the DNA TGTGCCAGCAGCTTAGGGCATGGCTATGGCTACACCTTC.

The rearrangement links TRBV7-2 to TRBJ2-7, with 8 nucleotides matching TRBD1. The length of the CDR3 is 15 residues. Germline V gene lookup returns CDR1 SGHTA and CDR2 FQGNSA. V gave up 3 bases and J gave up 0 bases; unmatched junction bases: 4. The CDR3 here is CASSFRTGNSYEQYF. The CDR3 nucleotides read TGTGCCAGCAGCTTTCGGACAGGGAACTCCTACGAGCAGTACTTC.

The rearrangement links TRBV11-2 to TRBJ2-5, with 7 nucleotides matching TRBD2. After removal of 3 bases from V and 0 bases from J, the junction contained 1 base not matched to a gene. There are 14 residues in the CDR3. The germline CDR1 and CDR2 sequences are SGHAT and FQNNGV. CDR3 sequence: CASSFSGYQETQYF. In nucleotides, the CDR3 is TGTGCCAGCAGCTTTAGCGGGTACCAAGAGACCCAGTACTTC.

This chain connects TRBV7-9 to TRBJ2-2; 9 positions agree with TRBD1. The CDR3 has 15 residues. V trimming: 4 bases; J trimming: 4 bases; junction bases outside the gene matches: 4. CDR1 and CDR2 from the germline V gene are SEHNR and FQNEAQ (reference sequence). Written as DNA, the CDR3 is TGTGCCAGCAGCTCCCGGGACAGGGCCACCGGGGAGCTGTTTTTT. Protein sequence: CASSSRDRATGELFF.

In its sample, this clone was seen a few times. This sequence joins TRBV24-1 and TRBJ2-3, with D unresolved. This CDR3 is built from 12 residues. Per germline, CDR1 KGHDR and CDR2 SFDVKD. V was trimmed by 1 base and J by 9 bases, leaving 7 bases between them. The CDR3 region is CATSDFSGTQYF. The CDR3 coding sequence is TGTGCCACCAGTGATTTCTCCGGGACGCAGTATTTT.

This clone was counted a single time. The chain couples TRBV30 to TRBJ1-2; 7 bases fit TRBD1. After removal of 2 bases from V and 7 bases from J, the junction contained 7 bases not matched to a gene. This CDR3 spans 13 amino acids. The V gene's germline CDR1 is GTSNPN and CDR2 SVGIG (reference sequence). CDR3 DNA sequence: TGTGCCTGGAGTCTCACAGGGGCTGGTGGCTACACCTTC. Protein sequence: CAWSLTGAGGYTF.

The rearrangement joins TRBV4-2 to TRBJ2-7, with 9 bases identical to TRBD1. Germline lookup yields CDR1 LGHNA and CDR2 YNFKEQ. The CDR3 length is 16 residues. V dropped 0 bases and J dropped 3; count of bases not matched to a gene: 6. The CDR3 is CASSQEGTGLDYEQYF. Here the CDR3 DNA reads TGTGCCAGCAGCCAAGAGGGGACAGGGCTTGACTACGAGCAGTACTTC.

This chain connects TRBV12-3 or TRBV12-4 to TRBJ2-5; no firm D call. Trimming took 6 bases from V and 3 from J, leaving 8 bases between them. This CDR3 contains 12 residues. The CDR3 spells CASSPNKETQYF. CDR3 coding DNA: TGTGCCAGCAGCCCTAATAAAGAGACCCAGTACTTC.

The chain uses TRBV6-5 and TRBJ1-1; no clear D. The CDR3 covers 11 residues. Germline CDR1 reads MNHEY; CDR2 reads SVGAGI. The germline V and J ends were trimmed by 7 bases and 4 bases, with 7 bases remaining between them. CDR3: CASIWATEAFF. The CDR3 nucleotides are TGTGCCAGCATTTGGGCCACTGAAGCTTTCTTT.

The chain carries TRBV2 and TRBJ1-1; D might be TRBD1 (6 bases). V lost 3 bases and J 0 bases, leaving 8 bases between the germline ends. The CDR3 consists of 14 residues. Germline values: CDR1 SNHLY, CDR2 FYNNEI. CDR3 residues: CASSDQGMNTEAFF. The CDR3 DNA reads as TGTGCCAGCAGTGATCAGGGGATGAACACTGAAGCTTTCTTT.

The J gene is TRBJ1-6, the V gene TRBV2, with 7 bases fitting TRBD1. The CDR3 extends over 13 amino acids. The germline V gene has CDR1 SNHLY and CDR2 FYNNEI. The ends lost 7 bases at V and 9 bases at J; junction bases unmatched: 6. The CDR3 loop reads CASTQTGSSPLHF. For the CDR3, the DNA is TGTGCCAGCACCCAGACAGGGAGTTCACCCCTCCACTTT.

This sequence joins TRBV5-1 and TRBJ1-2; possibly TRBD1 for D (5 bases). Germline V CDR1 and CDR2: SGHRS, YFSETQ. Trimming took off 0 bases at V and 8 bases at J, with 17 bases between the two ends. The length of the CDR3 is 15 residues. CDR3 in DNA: TGCGCCAGCAGCTTGGGACAGTCTCCGCCGGAAGGCTACACCTTC. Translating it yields CASSLGQSPPEGYTF.

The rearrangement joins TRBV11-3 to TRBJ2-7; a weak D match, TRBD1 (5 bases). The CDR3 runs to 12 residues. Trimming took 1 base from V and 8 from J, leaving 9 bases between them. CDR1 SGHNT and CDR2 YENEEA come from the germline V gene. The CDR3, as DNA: TGTGCCAGCAGCTTAGGGCAGGGCAAGCAGTACTTC. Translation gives CASSLGQGKQYF. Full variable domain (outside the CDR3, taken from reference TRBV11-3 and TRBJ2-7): EAGVVQSPRYKIIEKKQPVAFWCNPISGHNTLYWYLQNLGQGPELLIRYENEEAVDDSQLPKDRFSAERLKGVDSTLKIQPAELGDSAVYLCASSLGQGKQYFGPGTRLTVT.

CDR3 DNA sequence: TGTGCCAGCAGCTTGGCTAGCGGGGGGCCTAGCACAGATACGCAGTATTTT. Amino acids: CASSLASGGPSTDTQYF. J is TRBJ2-3 and V is TRBV7-8, with 11 positions matching TRBD2. J gave up 0 bases and V 3 bases, and 5 bases lay outside the gene matches. Germline lookup yields CDR1 SGHVS and CDR2 FQNEAQ. This CDR3 is 17 amino acids long.

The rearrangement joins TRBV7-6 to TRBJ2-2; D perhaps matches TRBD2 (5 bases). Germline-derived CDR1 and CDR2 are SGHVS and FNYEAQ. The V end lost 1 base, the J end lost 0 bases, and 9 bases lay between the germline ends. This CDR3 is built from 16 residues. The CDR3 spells CASSLEAGSNTGELFF. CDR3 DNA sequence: TGTGCCAGCAGCTTAGAGGCGGGTTCGAACACCGGGGAGCTGTTTTTT.

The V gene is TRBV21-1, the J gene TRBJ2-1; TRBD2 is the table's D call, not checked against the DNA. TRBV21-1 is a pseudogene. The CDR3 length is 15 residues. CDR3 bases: TGTGCCAGCAGCTCCCCGGGACTCTCCTACAATGAGCAGTTCTTC. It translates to CASSSPGLSYNEQFF.

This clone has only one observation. The CDR3 sequence: CASSPGSGNTEAFF. In DNA form, the CDR3 reads TGTGCCAGCAGCCCCGGTTCTGGGAACACTGAAGCTTTCTTT. The genes are TRBV5-6 and TRBJ1-1; the D is unclear. In germline, CDR1 is SGHDT, CDR2 YYEEEE. V lost 4 bases to trimming and J lost 1 base, with 11 bases between them. The CDR3 sequence is 14 residues long.

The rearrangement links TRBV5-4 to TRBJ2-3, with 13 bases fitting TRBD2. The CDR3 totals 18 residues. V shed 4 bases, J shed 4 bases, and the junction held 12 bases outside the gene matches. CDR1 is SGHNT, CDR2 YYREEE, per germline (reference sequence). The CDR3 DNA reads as TGTGCCAGCAGCACGGGACTAGCGGGGTCCTCGGGGGCAGATACGCAGTATTTT. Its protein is CASSTGLAGSSGADTQYF.